A selection of T cell receptor beta chains follows, all from one sample in a study of blood T cell repertoires in COVID-19. Repertoires were generated with immunoSEQ multiplex PCR, while TCRdb's copy carries only in-frame clones and drops some. The repertoire holds 200,000 to 250,000 clones, with 84% as singletons. Sequencing used PBMCs or T cells enriched from blood (not recorded which). Receptors were obtained from a woman in her forties who had recovered from COVID-19. Each CDR3 is given with its conserved first and last residue.

v_call: TRBV11-3; cdr3_length: 15; cdr3_aa: CASSLDWTGYYGYTF
v_call: TRBV7-3; cdr3_length: 15; cdr3_aa: CASSQNGGARETQYF
v_call: TRBV2; cdr3_length: 13; cdr3_aa: CASSGESGGELFF
v_call: TRBV11-1; cdr3_length: 15; cdr3_aa: CASSRGSGRTDTQYF
v_call: TRBV7-9; cdr3_length: 17; cdr3_aa: CASSLGDRPSGANVLTF
v_call: TRBV5-1; cdr3_length: 14; cdr3_aa: CASSPSQSNSPLHF
v_call: TRBV18; cdr3_length: 16; cdr3_aa: CASSPQLAGVYNEQFF
v_call: TRBV21-1; cdr3_length: 19; cdr3_aa: CASSKGRVVAGGPGNEQFF
v_call: TRBV15; cdr3_length: 15; cdr3_aa: CATSSSPQGDTEAFF
v_call: TRBV29-1; cdr3_length: 12; cdr3_aa: CSVVPREETQYF
v_call: TRBV28; cdr3_length: 15; cdr3_aa: CASIPARGVTYEQYF
v_call: TRBV5-6; cdr3_length: 16; cdr3_aa: CASSLERVLAGDEAFF
v_call: TRBV7-9; cdr3_length: 18; cdr3_aa: CASSFVSKNRVTNEKLFF
v_call: TRBV10-3; cdr3_length: 14; cdr3_aa: CAISDGTGGYGYTF
v_call: TRBV14; cdr3_length: 17; cdr3_aa: CASSQETAGGPTGELFF
v_call: TRBV10-1; cdr3_length: 18; cdr3_aa: CASSESIASGSRYNEQFF
v_call: TRBV30; cdr3_length: 18; cdr3_aa: CAWSARRATSGATDTQYF
v_call: TRBV5-1; cdr3_length: 15; cdr3_aa: CASSPRTGHNSPLHF
v_call: TRBV6-5; cdr3_length: 12; cdr3_aa: CASSGSNEKLFF